Below, 12 T cell receptor beta chains from the same sample are listed, as sequenced in a study of Ad26.COV2.S vaccination and SARS-CoV-2 variants. Sequenced by immunoSEQ multiplex PCR; TCRdb stores in-frame clones only, minus some. The top ten clones hold 6.4% of a sample with about 350,000 clones, about 87% of them seen once. Specified treatment: roughly 18 received Ad26.COV2.S at low or high dose, single or two shots; several received placebo; per-sample allocation not given. At day 63 after the first vaccine or placebo injection, samples were drawn. The sequencing here drew on peripheral blood, taken in a trial of Ad26.COV2.S vaccine versus placebo. The receptors were sampled from a person aged 18-65 years who received the Ad26.COV2.S COVID-19 vaccine or a placebo.

This chain joins TRBV4-3 and TRBJ1-2; perhaps TRBD1 as D (5 bases). The germline V gene encodes CDR1 LGHNA and CDR2 YSLEER. The germline V and J ends were trimmed by 0 bases and 1 base, with 15 bases remaining between them. The CDR3 is made up of 17 amino acids. CDR3 sequence reads: CASSQDTAETVNYGYTF. CDR3 bases: TGCGCCAGCAGCCAAGATACCGCGGAGACAGTTAACTATGGCTACACCTTC.

The chain joins TRBV30 to TRBJ1-1; D possibly corresponds to TRBD1 (6 bases). V was clipped by 4 bases and J by 7 bases, with 19 bases between them. Per germline, CDR1 GTSNPN and CDR2 SVGIG (reference sequence). CDR3 length: 14 amino acids. The CDR3 spells CAWKSPGTPDEAFF. The DNA of the CDR3 is TGTGCCTGGAAGTCCCCCGGGACACCAGATGAAGCTTTCTTT.

The J gene is TRBJ1-1, the V gene TRBV6-5, with D possibly matching TRBD1 (6 bases). Per the germline V gene, CDR1 is MNHEY and CDR2 is SVGAGI. The CDR3 spans 15 residues. Trimming pared 5 bases from V and 2 bases from J, leaving 15 bases between. CDR3 amino acids: CASSPWDKRNTEAFF. The CDR3 coding sequence is TGTGCCAGCAGTCCCTGGGACAAGAGAAACACTGAAGCTTTCTTT.

This clone was counted a few times. The chain is built from TRBV28 and TRBJ1-5; the D gene is possibly TRBD1 (6 bases). This CDR3 region has 15 residues. The germline V gene has CDR1 MDHEN and CDR2 SYDVKM. Trimming removed 8 bases from V and 2 bases from J, with 16 bases in between. CDR3 bases: TGTGCCAGCTTGCCTAGGGGGGTGGGCAATCAGCCCCAGCATTTT. Residues: CASLPRGVGNQPQHF. The entire variable domain, with the rest obtained from reference TRBV28 and TRBJ1-5, is as follows: DVKVTQSSRYLVKRTGEKVFLECVQDMDHENMFWYRQDPGLGLRLIYFSYDVKMKEKGDIPEGYSVSREKKERFSLILESASTNQTSMYLCASLPRGVGNQPQHFGDGTRLSIL.

The gene calls are TRBV7-8 and TRBJ2-2; no firm D call. The CDR3 loop spans 14 amino acids. Trimming shortened V by 6 bases and J by 3 bases, and 11 bases separated the two germline ends. The germline gives CDR1 SGHVS, CDR2 FQNEAQ. The CDR3 loop reads CASRLTGYTGELFF. Here the CDR3 DNA reads TGTGCCAGCAGGCTCACCGGATACACCGGGGAGCTGTTTTTT.

This clone was found once. The J gene is TRBJ2-7, the V gene TRBV4-2, with TRBD2 identical over 9 bases. The ends lost 3 bases at V and 4 bases at J; junction bases unmatched: 10. The CDR3 is 16 residues long. Per germline, CDR1 LGHNA and CDR2 YNFKEQ. CDR3 DNA: TGTGCCAGCAGCCAGGGACTAGCAGGAGTGGAATACGAGCAGTACTTC. This codes for CASSQGLAGVEYEQYF.

In its sample, this clone was seen a few times. This chain links TRBV21-1 with TRBJ2-2; TRBD2 was called by the table and not checked on the DNA. TRBV21-1 is tagged as a pseudogene. This CDR3 is 17 amino acids long. In DNA, the CDR3 is TGTGCCAGCAGCAAACGGACTAGCGGGGTGAACACCGGGGAGCTGTTTTTT. It translates to CASSKRTSGVNTGELFF.

The chain carries TRBV2 and TRBJ1-2, with 10 bases identical to TRBD1. V dropped 6 bases and J dropped 5; count of bases not matched to a gene: 15. The CDR3 extends over 17 amino acids. Looked up from germline, CDR1 is SNHLY and CDR2 is FYNNEI. The CDR3 loop reads CASSVGTGESRGYGYTF. The CDR3 DNA reads TGTGCCAGCAGCGTCGGGACAGGGGAATCAAGAGGGTATGGCTACACCTTC.

The chain uses TRBV6-2 or TRBV6-3 and TRBJ1-2; TRBD1 might be the D (5 bases). CDR1 is MNHEY, CDR2 SVGEGT, per germline. CDR3 length equals 15 residues. Trimming took 4 bases from V and 4 from J, leaving 16 bases between them. CDR3 sequence (DNA): TGTGCCAGCAGTTCCTGGGGAGGGGACTTCTATGGCTACACCTTC. This translates into CASSSWGGDFYGYTF.

This chain connects TRBV28 to TRBJ2-1, with 12 bases lining up with TRBD1. The V gene's germline CDR1 is MDHEN and CDR2 SYDVKM. J was trimmed by 8 bases and V by 8 bases; bases with no gene match: 10. This CDR3 contains 15 residues. The CDR3 DNA reads as TGTGCCAGCCCCTCCGGGACAGGGGGCTTCGATGAGCAGTTCTTC. Its protein is CASPSGTGGFDEQFF.

The chain combines TRBV7-3 with TRBJ2-6, with unresolved D. V was pared by 10 bases and J by 0 bases, with 7 bases between. CDR3 size: 13 residues. From germline, CDR1 is SGHTA and CDR2 FQGTGA. CDR3: CATESSGANVLTF. The CDR3 DNA is TGTGCCACCGAGTCCTCTGGGGCCAACGTCCTGACTTTC.

The chain recombines TRBV7-9 with TRBJ2-2; D not resolved. Per germline, CDR1 SEHNR and CDR2 FQNEAQ (reference sequence). V lost 5 bases and J lost 0, with 10 bases in between. This CDR3 is built from 15 residues. The CDR3 sequence is CASSLGNANTGELFF. The CDR3 bases are TGTGCCAGCAGCCTAGGGAACGCGAACACCGGGGAGCTGTTTTTT. Together with reference TRBV7-9 and TRBJ2-2, the CDR3 gives the full variable domain: DTGVSQNPRHKITKRGQNVTFRCDPISEHNRLYWYRQTLGQGPEFLTYFQNEAQLEKSRLLSDRFSAERPKGSFSTLEIQRTEQGDSAMYLCASSLGNANTGELFFGEGSRLTVL.